This entry lists 28 T cell receptor beta chains sequenced from one sample in a study of cytomegalovirus exposure and HLA in healthy donors. Primers for the PCR totalled 60 Vbeta and 13 Jbeta. Only in-frame clones appear in the TCRdb table, and some are missing; sequencing was by immunoSEQ multiplex PCR. The sample shows more than 150,000 clones, roughly 83% of them seen only once. The sample was PBMCs. These receptors all stem from a boy younger than 18 in good health and CMV-seronegative.

The chain employs TRBV11-2 and TRBJ2-7; perhaps TRBD2 as D (6 bases). Germline CDR1 and CDR2: SGHAT and FQNNGV. V lost 1 base and J 3 bases, leaving 10 bases between the germline ends. The CDR3 runs 14 residues. CDR3 sequence reads: CASSLAGSNYEQYF. CDR3 nucleotide sequence: TGTGCCAGCAGCTTAGCCGGGAGTAACTACGAGCAGTACTTC.

The V and J genes are TRBV30 and TRBJ2-2, with D possibly TRBD1 on 7 matching bases. CDR1 is GTSNPN, CDR2 SVGIG, per germline (reference sequence). With 8 bases removed from V and 0 bases from J, the gap between germline ends came to 13 bases. CDR3 size: 14 residues. This CDR3 is CAGGGTSNTGELFF. DNA for the CDR3: TGTGCCGGAGGGGGCACTTCGAACACCGGGGAGCTGTTTTTT.

This clone has only a few counts. The chain is built from TRBV6-1 and TRBJ2-1, with TRBD2 matching over 9 bases. With 4 bases clipped from V and 4 bases from J, the junction kept 5 bases outside the gene matches. The CDR3 is made up of 15 amino acids. The V gene's germline CDR1 is MNHNS and CDR2 SASEGT. The CDR3 protein is CASSALAGEYNEQFF. CDR3 DNA: TGTGCCAGCAGTGCGTTAGCGGGGGAGTACAATGAGCAGTTCTTC.

This clone was found once. The chain employs TRBV6-1 and TRBJ1-6; maybe TRBD1 (5 bases). Germline CDR1 MNHNS, CDR2 SASEGT. With 4 bases removed from V and 13 bases from J, the gap between germline ends came to 14 bases. There are 13 residues in the CDR3. The CDR3, as DNA: TGTGCCAGCAGTGGCGGCAGGGCCAGTCCCCTCCACTTT. Translated: CASSGGRASPLHF.

This clone was detected a few times. The chain combines TRBV5-4 with TRBJ2-3, with D perhaps matching TRBD1 (6 bases). The germline V gene has CDR1 SGHNT and CDR2 YYREEE (reference sequence). With 4 bases removed from V and 4 bases from J, the gap between germline ends came to 10 bases. This CDR3 contains 13 residues. Written as DNA, the CDR3 is TGTGCCAGCAGCAAACAGGGTCCAGATACGCAGTATTTT. Its translation: CASSKQGPDTQYF.

The chain has TRBV7-9 and TRBJ2-2; no firm D call. V shed 0 bases and J shed 2 bases, with 7 bases lying between them. Germline V CDR1 and CDR2: SEHNR, FQNEAQ (reference sequence). This CDR3 is built from 15 residues. Here the CDR3 reads CASSLASGNTGELFF. The CDR3, as DNA: TGTGCCAGCAGCTTAGCGTCGGGTAACACCGGGGAGCTGTTTTTT.

On this clone itself: The sample has other DNA sequences that encode this CDR3 too. The chain's CDR3 is CASSFGLAGTDTQYF. The CDR3, as DNA: TGTGCCAGCAGCTTCGGGCTAGCGGGCACAGATACGCAGTATTTT. J is TRBJ2-3 and V is TRBV7-9, with TRBD2 identical over 7 bases. Per the germline V gene, CDR1 is SEHNR and CDR2 is FQNEAQ (reference sequence). The CDR3 totals 15 residues. V trimming: 3 bases; J trimming: 1 base; junction bases outside the gene matches: 4.

This sequence joins TRBV6-6 and TRBJ1-6, with a tentative D call TRBD1 (6 bases). The ends were cut back, 7 bases at V and 7 bases at J, with 14 bases in the middle. Germline CDR1 and CDR2: MNHNY and SVGAGI (reference sequence). The CDR3 runs 14 residues. CDR3 protein: CASISQGGNSPLHF. CDR3 nucleotide sequence: TGTGCCAGCATCTCACAGGGTGGGAATTCACCCCTCCACTTT.

This chain connects TRBV2 to TRBJ1-6; the D gene is possibly TRBD1 (6 bases). CDR3 size: 14 residues. Germline CDR1 reads SNHLY; CDR2 reads FYNNEI. V was pared by 8 bases and J by 7 bases, with 15 bases between. CDR3 DNA sequence: TGTGCCAGCCTCGCGGACAGCCAAAATTCACCCCTCCACTTT. As protein: CASLADSQNSPLHF.

This sequence joins TRBV6-6 and TRBJ1-3; TRBD1 matches 7 bases. The CDR3 is made up of 14 amino acids. CDR1 is MNHNY and CDR2 is SVGAGI in the germline V gene (reference sequence). V shed 3 bases, J shed 5 bases, and the junction held 4 bases outside the gene matches. For the CDR3, the DNA is TGTGCCAGCAGTTATTTGGGACAGAGAAACACCATATATTTT. Its translation: CASSYLGQRNTIYF.

The V call is TRBV15, the J call TRBJ1-2, with 8 bases fitting TRBD1. The CDR3 has 14 residues. V was pared by 5 bases and J by 5 bases, with 7 bases of the junction left unmatched. Germline V CDR1 and CDR2: LNHNV, YYDKDF (reference sequence). CDR3 amino acids: CATSYDRGQYGYTF. The CDR3 bases are TGTGCCACCAGCTACGACAGGGGTCAGTATGGCTACACCTTC.

J is TRBJ1-2 and V is TRBV30, with D hard to call. Germline V lookup: CDR1 GTSNPN, CDR2 SVGIG (reference sequence). V lost 2 bases and J lost 0, with 13 bases in between. The CDR3 runs to 15 residues. The CDR3 coding sequence is TGTGCCTGGAGTCCAAACACCAGAACTAACTATGGCTACACCTTC. Translated, it gives CAWSPNTRTNYGYTF.

The V gene is TRBV28, the J gene TRBJ1-1, with 9 bases identical to TRBD1. V lost 2 bases, J lost 5 bases, and 18 bases stayed unmatched. Looked up from germline, CDR1 is MDHEN and CDR2 is SYDVKM. This CDR3 has 19 residues. This chain's CDR3 is CASSLPPLRTGVSGTEAFF. For the CDR3, the DNA is TGTGCCAGCAGTTTACCGCCCCTGAGGACAGGGGTAAGCGGAACTGAAGCTTTCTTT.

The chain employs TRBV29-1 and TRBJ2-1; 10 bases match TRBD2. Trimming cost V 4 bases and J 5 bases; bases outside gene matches: 5. Germline V gives CDR1 SQVTM, CDR2 ANQGSEA. CDR3 length: 14 residues. CDR3 nucleotide sequence: TGCAGCGTTGTAAGGACTAGCGGTAACAATGAGCAGTTCTTC. Translating it yields CSVVRTSGNNEQFF.

The CDR3 spells CASSPGPMNTEAFF. The CDR3 DNA is TGTGCCAGCAGCCCAGGTCCCATGAACACTGAAGCTTTCTTT. V gene TRBV9 combines with J gene TRBJ1-1; D ambiguous. V dropped 4 bases and J dropped 0 bases, with 10 bases sitting between them. Germline values: CDR1 SGDLS, CDR2 YYNGEE. The CDR3 spans 14 residues. Full variable domain (missing parts from reference TRBV9 and TRBJ1-1): DSGVTQTPKHLITATGQRVTLRCSPRSGDLSVYWYQQSLDQGLQFLIQYYNGEERAKGNILERFSAQQFPDLHSELNLSSLELGDSALYFCASSPGPMNTEAFFGQGTRLTVV.

The chain is built from TRBV5-1 and TRBJ2-5; 13 bases fit TRBD2. The trim removed 4 bases at V and 2 bases at J, leaving 5 bases unmatched. The CDR3 consists of 16 residues. Germline CDR1 and CDR2: SGHRS and YFSETQ. The CDR3 sequence: CASSPGLAGTQETQYF. The CDR3 bases are TGCGCCAGCAGCCCGGGACTAGCGGGGACACAAGAGACCCAGTACTTC.

This sequence joins TRBV28 and TRBJ1-4; D is uncertain. The V gene's germline CDR1 is MDHEN and CDR2 SYDVKM. With 6 bases removed from V and 8 bases from J, the gap between germline ends came to 4 bases. This CDR3 is built from 10 residues. The CDR3 DNA is TGTGCCAGCAGGCAGGAAAAACTGTTTTTT. It encodes CASRQEKLFF.

This clone appeared a few times. The chain links TRBV10-2 to TRBJ2-5; 7 positions agree with TRBD2. The germline V gene has CDR1 WSHSY and CDR2 SAAADI. The ends lost 3 bases at V and 2 bases at J; junction bases unmatched: 6. The CDR3 consists of 15 residues. The CDR3 loop is CASSERLADQETQYF. The CDR3 nucleotides are TGCGCCAGCAGTGAAAGGCTAGCGGATCAAGAGACCCAGTACTTC.

The chain joins TRBV30 to TRBJ2-1; TRBD2 matches at 11 bases. The CDR3 spans 15 residues. J lost 2 bases, V lost 5 bases, and 5 bases had no gene match. CDR1 and CDR2 (germline): GTSNPN, SVGIG (reference sequence). The CDR3 DNA is TGTGCCTGGGGTATAGCGGGGGGGCCCTACAATGAGCAGTTCTTC. Its protein is CAWGIAGGPYNEQFF.

V usage is TRBV9 and J usage is TRBJ2-2, with 13 bases fitting TRBD2. Germline lookup yields CDR1 SGDLS and CDR2 YYNGEE. This CDR3 has 17 amino acids. Trimming removed 1 base from V and 6 bases from J; junction bases left unmatched: 6. CDR3 amino acids: CASSVTLLAGGSGELFF. The CDR3 DNA follows: TGTGCCAGCAGCGTAACCCTACTAGCGGGAGGGTCCGGGGAGCTGTTTTTT.

V usage is TRBV18 and J usage is TRBJ1-4; D gene uncertain. From germline, CDR1 is KGHSH and CDR2 LQKENI. The V end was cut by 2 bases, the J end by 0 bases, with 7 bases between. The CDR3 sequence is 15 residues long. CDR3 in amino acids: CASSPNSATNEKLFF. The CDR3 region has the DNA TGTGCCAGCTCACCAAACAGTGCAACTAATGAAAAACTGTTTTTT.

This rearrangement joins TRBV4-1 to TRBJ2-1; no firm D call. V was trimmed by 6 bases and J by 1 base, leaving 7 bases between them. This CDR3 is built from 13 residues. Germline loops: CDR1 MGHRA, CDR2 YSYEKL. This CDR3 is CASRSLSYNEQFF. The CDR3 region has the DNA TGCGCCAGCAGAAGCTTGTCCTACAATGAGCAGTTCTTC.

The gene calls are TRBV29-1 and TRBJ2-7; no clear D gene. This CDR3 has 11 residues. V lost 0 bases and J 4 bases, leaving 4 bases between the germline ends. In germline, CDR1 is SQVTM, CDR2 ANQGSEA. DNA of the CDR3: TGCAGCGTTGAAGAACAGTACGAGCAGTACTTC. Translating gives CSVEEQYEQYF.

This chain links TRBV5-6 with TRBJ2-7; TRBD2 is a possible D gene (5 bases). Between the trimmed V and J ends, which lost 5 bases and 2 bases, there was a span of 14 bases. The germline gives CDR1 SGHDT, CDR2 YYEEEE. CDR3 size: 14 residues. The CDR3 protein is CASRTTGSTYEQYF. The CDR3 nucleotides are TGTGCCAGCAGGACTACCGGGTCCACCTACGAGCAGTACTTC.

This clone is a singleton in its sample. J is TRBJ1-2 and V is TRBV5-6, with D unresolved. Germline V gene lookup returns CDR1 SGHDT and CDR2 YYEEEE. The CDR3 spans 15 residues. The V end lost 2 bases, the J end lost 3 bases, and 14 bases lay between the germline ends. In DNA form, the CDR3 reads TGTGCCAGCAGCTTAAAATTAGCTGGCGACTATGGCTACACCTTC. This translates into CASSLKLAGDYGYTF.

The chain uses TRBV30 and TRBJ1-1, with D tentatively TRBD1 (5 bases). V lost 4 bases to trimming and J lost 4 bases, with 13 bases between them. The CDR3 runs 13 residues. Germline-derived CDR1 and CDR2 are GTSNPN and SVGIG (reference sequence). As DNA, the CDR3 is TGTGCCTGGATAGCAGGGCTCAGCACTGAAGCTTTCTTT. It specifies CAWIAGLSTEAFF. The whole variable domain, filled in from reference TRBV30 and TRBJ1-1, reads SQTIHQWPATLVQPVGSPLSLECTVEGTSNPNLYWYRQAAGRGLQLLFYSVGIGQISSEVPQNLSASRPQDRQFILSSKKLLLSDSGFYLCAWIAGLSTEAFFGQGTRLTVV.

This chain links TRBV5-1 with TRBJ1-1; 8 bases line up with TRBD1. The CDR3 contains 17 residues. The germline V gene has CDR1 SGHRS and CDR2 YFSETQ. The V gene end was trimmed by 0 bases and the J gene end by 3 bases; junction bases not matched to a gene: 10. CDR3 protein: CASSLAAGGALDTEAFF. The CDR3 nucleotides read TGCGCCAGCAGCTTGGCCGCAGGGGGCGCACTGGACACTGAAGCTTTCTTT.

The V and J genes are TRBV5-4 and TRBJ1-3; 7 bases fit TRBD1. Germline CDR1 is SGHNT and CDR2 is YYREEE (reference sequence). This CDR3 comprises 15 residues. The V and J ends lost 2 bases and 3 bases, in that order; junction bases with no gene match: 5. The CDR3 reads CASSLKGAYGNTIYF. The CDR3 DNA follows: TGTGCCAGCAGCTTAAAGGGGGCATATGGAAACACCATATATTTT.